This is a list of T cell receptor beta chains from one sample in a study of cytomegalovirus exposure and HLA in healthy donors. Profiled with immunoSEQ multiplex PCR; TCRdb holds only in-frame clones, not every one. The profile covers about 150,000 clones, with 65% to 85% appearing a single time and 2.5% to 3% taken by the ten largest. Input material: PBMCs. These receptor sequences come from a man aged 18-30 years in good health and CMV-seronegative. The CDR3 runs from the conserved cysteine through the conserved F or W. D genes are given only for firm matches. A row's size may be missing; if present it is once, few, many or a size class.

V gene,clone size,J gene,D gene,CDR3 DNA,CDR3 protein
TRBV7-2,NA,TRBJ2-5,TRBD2,TGTGCCAGCAGCTTAAGGCTAGCGGAGCTTACCGAGACCCAGTACTTC,CASSLRLAELTETQYF
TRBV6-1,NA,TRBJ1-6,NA,TGTGCCAGCAGTGAAGGTGGGGCGCGAAACTATAATTCACCCCTCCACTTT,CASSEGGARNYNSPLHF
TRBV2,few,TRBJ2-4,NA,TGTGCCAGCAGTGTGGGCGTAGCCAAAAACATTCAGTACTTC,CASSVGVAKNIQYF
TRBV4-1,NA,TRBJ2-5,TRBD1,TGCGCCAGCAGCCAAGTTGGGACAGGGAAAGGGACCCGGTACTTC,CASSQVGTGKGTRYF
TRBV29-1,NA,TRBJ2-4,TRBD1,TGCAGCGTTGACCCCTGGGGACAGGTAGCCAAAAACAGTCAGTACTTC,CSVDPWGQVAKNSQYF
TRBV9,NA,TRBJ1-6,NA,TGTGCCAGCACCCAGGGGAGGGGGAGCTCCTATAATTCACCCCTCCACTTT,CASTQGRGSSYNSPLHF
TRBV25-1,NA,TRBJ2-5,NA,TGTGCCAGCACTTCTCAACAGGCTCAAGAGACCCAGTACTTC,CASTSQQAQETQYF
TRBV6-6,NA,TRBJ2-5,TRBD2,TGTGCCAGCACCCTCGAGGCAGCGGGGGTCGAGACCCAGTACTTC,CASTLEAAGVETQYF
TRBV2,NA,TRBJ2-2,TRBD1,TGTGCCAGCAGTGTTGACAGGGGGATAGTATCCGGGGAGCTGTTTTTT,CASSVDRGIVSGELFF
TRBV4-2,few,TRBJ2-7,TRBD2,TGTGCCAGCAGCCAAGAGCGACTAGCGGGGGCCCCATCCTACGAGCAGTACTTC,CASSQERLAGAPSYEQYF
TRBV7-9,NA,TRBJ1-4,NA,TGTGCCAGCACCCGATTTTCCGGTAGCGAAAAACTGTTTTTT,CASTRFSGSEKLFF
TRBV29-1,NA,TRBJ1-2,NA,TGCAGCGTTCAAAGGGCAGACTATGGCTACGCCTTC,CSVQRADYGYAF
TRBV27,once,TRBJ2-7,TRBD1,TGTGCCAGCAGTCCTCTCCCAGGGGGCTACGAGCAGTACTTC,CASSPLPGGYEQYF
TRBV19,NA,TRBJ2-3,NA,TGTGCCACCCGTCCCCGGGACACAGGAAGCACAGATACGCAGTATTTT,CATRPRDTGSTDTQYF
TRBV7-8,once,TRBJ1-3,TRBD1,TGTGCCAGCAGCCAGGACAGGGTCCGACAGGGGGGATCTGGAAACACCATATATTTT,CASSQDRVRQGGSGNTIYF
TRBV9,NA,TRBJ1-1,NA,TGTGCCAGCAGCGTAGCGGGACAGAACACTGAAGCTTTCTTT,CASSVAGQNTEAFF
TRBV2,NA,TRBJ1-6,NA,TGTGCCAGCAGTGAAGCGGTGGGGGGTTTCGACAATTCACCCCTCCACTTT,CASSEAVGGFDNSPLHF
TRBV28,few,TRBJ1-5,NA,TGTGCCAGCAGTTTACCTCCGGGGGGCCTGAATCAGCCCCAGCATTTT,CASSLPPGGLNQPQHF
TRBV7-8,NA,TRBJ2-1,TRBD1,TGTGCCAGCAGCTTAGCGGACAGGGGTTCCTACAATGAGCAGTTCTTC,CASSLADRGSYNEQFF
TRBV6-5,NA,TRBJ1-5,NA,TGTGCCAGCAGTAGGGGGGGTAGCAGTCAGCCCCAGCATTTT,CASSRGGSSQPQHF
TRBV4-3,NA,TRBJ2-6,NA,TGCGCCAGCAGCCAAGATCACAGCTCTGGGGCCAACGGCCTGACTTTC,CASSQDHSSGANGLTF
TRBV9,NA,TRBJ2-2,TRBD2,TGTGCCAGCAGCCGGAGCGGGGGGGCCCTGAACACCGGGGAGCTGTTTTTT,CASSRSGGALNTGELFF
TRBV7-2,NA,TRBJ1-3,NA,TGTGCCAGCAGCTTAGGGCCAGGGCCTGGAAACACCATATATTTT,CASSLGPGPGNTIYF
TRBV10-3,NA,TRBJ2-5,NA,TGTGCCAGCCGGGACACTGGAGGAGAGACCCAGTACTTC,CASRDTGGETQYF
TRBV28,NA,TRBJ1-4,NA,TGTGCCAGCAGTGTAACAGGGACAACTAATGAAAAACTGTTTTTT,CASSVTGTTNEKLFF
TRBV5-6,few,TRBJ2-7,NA,TGTGCCAGCAGAAGTTCAGGGGTCTCCTACGAGCAGTACTTC,CASRSSGVSYEQYF
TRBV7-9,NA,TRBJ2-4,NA,TGTGCCAGCAGCTTGGAGGGAACGACCAAAAACATTCAGTACTTC,CASSLEGTTKNIQYF
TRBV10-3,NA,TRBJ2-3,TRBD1,TGTGCCATCAGTGAGACGGACAGGGGGCCAGATACGCAGTATTTT,CAISETDRGPDTQYF
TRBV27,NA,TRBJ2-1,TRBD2,TGTGCCAGCAGTTTATCGTCAACTAGCGGGGGGGTCCGGAGTCAGTTCTTC,CASSLSSTSGGVRSQFF
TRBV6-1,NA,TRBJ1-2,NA,TGTGCCAGCAGTGATAGGTGGGAGGACTATGGCTACACCTTC,CASSDRWEDYGYTF
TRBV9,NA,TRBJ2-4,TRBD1,TGTGCCAGCAGCCCAGTATCGGGACAGCCTCAGTACTTC,CASSPVSGQPQYF
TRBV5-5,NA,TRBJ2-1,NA,TGTGCCAGCAGCTACGGGGGTCTCAATGAGCAGTTCTTC,CASSYGGLNEQFF
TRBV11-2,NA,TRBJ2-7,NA,TGTGCCAGCAGCTTAGTACAGGGTCGTGGTACAAGCTACGAGCAGTACTTC,CASSLVQGRGTSYEQYF
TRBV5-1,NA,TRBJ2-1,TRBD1,TGCGCCAGCAGCTTGGGGACAGGGTCCTACAATGAGCAGTTCTTC,CASSLGTGSYNEQFF
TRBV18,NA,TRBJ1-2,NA,TGTGCCAGCTCACCCGAGGAGGGTCACTATGGCTACACCTTC,CASSPEEGHYGYTF
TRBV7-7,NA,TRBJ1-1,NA,TGTGCCAGCAGCGCCCTCGGACAGCAGAACACTGAAGCTTTCTTT,CASSALGQQNTEAFF
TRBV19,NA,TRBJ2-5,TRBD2,TGTGCCAGTAGTTCTACCGCGGGGGTCCAAGAGACCCAGTACTTC,CASSSTAGVQETQYF
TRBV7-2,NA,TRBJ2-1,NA,TGTGCCAGCAGCTCTTTAGCGGTGATTACCTACAATGAGCAGTTCTTC,CASSSLAVITYNEQFF
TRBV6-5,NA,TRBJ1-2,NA,TGTGCCAGCAGTTACGCCGGAGGGATATACGGCTACACCTTC,CASSYAGGIYGYTF
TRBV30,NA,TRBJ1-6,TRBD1,TGTGCCTGGAGTGGGACAGGGCCTCGGTCACCCCTCCACTTT,CAWSGTGPRSPLHF
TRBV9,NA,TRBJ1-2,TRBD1,TGTGCCAGCAGCGTAGGACAGGGGGAAGGGAATGGCTACACCTTC,CASSVGQGEGNGYTF
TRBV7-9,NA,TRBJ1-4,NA,TGTTCCAGCAGCTTAGTTGAACAGGGAGTTAATGAAAAACTGTTTTTT,CSSSLVEQGVNEKLFF